This TCR beta chain derives from a study of blood T cell repertoires in COVID-19 (dated by TCRdb to 2018 to 2021). Study-wide context: Samples covering the acute and convalescent phases of COVID-19 were provided by collaborators in the United States, Italy and Spain. Where available, HLA class I and class II types were taken from metadata supplied by the sample provider and were not determined by assay-based typing. The dataset comprised deeply sampled blood TCRbeta repertoires from subjects exposed to, actively infected with, or recovered from COVID-19. The repertoires were released in a freely available public database meant as a resource for research on the immune response to SARS-CoV-2. Sample metadata almost always included a de-identified subject ID, COVID-19 status, age in years and sex. The prospective study material was composed of cDNA or gDNA derived from T cells, B-cell-depleted T cells, or PBMCs. Samples came from the ongoing ImmuneRACE study (first 160 participants) plus 1,254 subjects from 6 global collaborators. The investigation overall reported the following: The quantity of clinical and demographic metadata differed by source and by participant and was supplied without curation.

Taken from cysteine to phenylalanine, the CDR3 has 17 residues. The sequence is cut down to CDR3 DNA, 51 bases in frame from base 1. CDR1 and CDR2, per the germline V gene (reference sequence), are SEHNR and FQNEAQ. Relative to germline, V is missing 4 bases and J is missing 9 bases, with 17 bases of the junction outside any gene match. Enrolling through a virtual design, the prospective study's participants ranged in age from about 18 to 100 years and lived across more than 20 United States geographic areas. In the prospective study, cohorts were assigned on the basis of participant-reported clinical history obtained from a screening survey and a study questionnaire. Exposed participants had been in contact with someone with a PCR-confirmed or clinician-diagnosed COVID-19 case within 2 weeks of study entry. In the prospective study, mobile phlebotomists collected whole blood, serum and a nasopharyngeal or oropharyngeal swab from each participant. Prospective study participants could optionally give additional blood draws and questionnaires over an approximately 2-month period. Prospective study blood samples were shipped either frozen or at room temperature before DNA extraction.

For this clone: No cognate antigen has been identified for it. The record has no base qualities; no much larger clone is one base away.

TCRbeta CDR3 regions were amplified from genomic DNA using the immunoSEQ Assay, a bias-controlled multiplex PCR. The original methods were these. Within the assay, amplification of reference gene primers was used to estimate how many nucleated cells each sample contained. To quantify the absolute abundance of each unique TCRbeta CDR3 rearrangement, sequence reads were collapsed and filtered. For each sample, productive Simpson clonality was calculated as the square root of Simpson's diversity index across productive rearrangements. The immuneACCESS repertoire file appears here via TCRdb, limited to in-frame rearrangements. These files lack a portion of the clones; in checked studies, under half of the deficit traces to unresolved V genes, and the cause of the others is not known. Clonal size and the V and J genes are those of that table, whereas D and trimming came from the DNA. Counted in this sample were fewer than 300,000 clones; about four fifths of them appeared once. The ten largest clones capture approximately 5% of the sample.

This receptor chain uses TRBV7-9 and TRBJ2-1; a stretch of 8 junction bases matches TRBD1. The source material was PBMCs or T cells enriched from blood (not recorded which). The sequence came from a man aged 35-49 years who had been exposed to COVID-19. The CDR3 protein is CASSSPTRQGNIGEQFF. The DNA reads as follows: TGTGCCAGCAGCTCCCCAACTCGACAGGGGAATATAGGTGAGCAGTTCTTC.